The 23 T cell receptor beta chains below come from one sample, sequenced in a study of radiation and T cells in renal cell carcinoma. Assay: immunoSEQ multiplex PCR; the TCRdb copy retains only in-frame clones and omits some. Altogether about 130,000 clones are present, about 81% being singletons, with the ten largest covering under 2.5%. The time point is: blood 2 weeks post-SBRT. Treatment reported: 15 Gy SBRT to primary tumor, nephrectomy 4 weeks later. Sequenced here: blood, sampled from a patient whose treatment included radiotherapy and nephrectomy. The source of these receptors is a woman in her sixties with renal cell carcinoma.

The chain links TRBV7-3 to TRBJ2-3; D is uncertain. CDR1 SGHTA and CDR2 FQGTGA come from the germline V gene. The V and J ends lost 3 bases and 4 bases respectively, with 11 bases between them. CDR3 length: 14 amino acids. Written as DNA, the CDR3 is TGTGCCAGCAGCTTCGGTAGCCCCCCAGATACGCAGTATTTT. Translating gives CASSFGSPPDTQYF.

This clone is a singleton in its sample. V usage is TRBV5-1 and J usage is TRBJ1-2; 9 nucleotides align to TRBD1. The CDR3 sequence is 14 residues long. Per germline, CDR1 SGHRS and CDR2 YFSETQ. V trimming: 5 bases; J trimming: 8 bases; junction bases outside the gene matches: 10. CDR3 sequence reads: CASRTGQGMRGYTF. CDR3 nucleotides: TGCGCCAGCAGAACCGGACAGGGGATGCGGGGCTACACCTTC.

CDR3 sequence: CASSWYSDGFNEKLFF. The CDR3 bases are TGTGCCAGCAGCTGGTACTCGGACGGGTTCAACGAAAAACTGTTTTTT. The chain combines TRBV7-2 with TRBJ1-4; D gene uncertain. The CDR3 loop spans 16 amino acids. Trimming removed 4 bases from V and 8 bases from J, with 20 bases in between. CDR1 is SGHTA, CDR2 FQGNSA, per germline.

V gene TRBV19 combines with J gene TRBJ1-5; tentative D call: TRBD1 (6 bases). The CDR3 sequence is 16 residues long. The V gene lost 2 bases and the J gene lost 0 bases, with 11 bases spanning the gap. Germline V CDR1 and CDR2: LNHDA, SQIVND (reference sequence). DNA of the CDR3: TGTGCCAGTAGTATACTAGGGGGAAATAGCAATCAGCCCCAGCATTTT. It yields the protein CASSILGGNSNQPQHF.

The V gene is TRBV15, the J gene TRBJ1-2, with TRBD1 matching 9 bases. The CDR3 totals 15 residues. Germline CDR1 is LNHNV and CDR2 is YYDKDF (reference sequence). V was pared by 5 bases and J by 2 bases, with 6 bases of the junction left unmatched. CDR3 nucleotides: TGTGCCACCAGCCCCCGACAGGGGGGGAACTATGGCTACACCTTC. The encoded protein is CATSPRQGGNYGYTF.

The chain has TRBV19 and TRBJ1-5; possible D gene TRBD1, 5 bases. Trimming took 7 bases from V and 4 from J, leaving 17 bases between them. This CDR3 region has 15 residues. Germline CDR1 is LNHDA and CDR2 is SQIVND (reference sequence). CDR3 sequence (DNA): TGTGCCAGTACCTCTGACAGCCTTAGTAATCAGCCCCAGCATTTT. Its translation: CASTSDSLSNQPQHF.

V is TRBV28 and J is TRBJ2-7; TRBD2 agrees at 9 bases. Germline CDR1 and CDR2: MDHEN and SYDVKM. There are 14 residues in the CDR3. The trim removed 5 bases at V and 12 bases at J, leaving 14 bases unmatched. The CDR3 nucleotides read TGTGCCAGCAGTCCCCGGATTAGCGGGAGTATTCCGTACTTC. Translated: CASSPRISGSIPYF. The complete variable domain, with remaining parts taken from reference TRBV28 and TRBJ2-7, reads DVKVTQSSRYLVKRTGEKVFLECVQDMDHENMFWYRQDPGLGLRLIYFSYDVKMKEKGDIPEGYSVSREKKERFSLILESASTNQTSMYLCASSPRISGSIPYFGPGTRLTVT.

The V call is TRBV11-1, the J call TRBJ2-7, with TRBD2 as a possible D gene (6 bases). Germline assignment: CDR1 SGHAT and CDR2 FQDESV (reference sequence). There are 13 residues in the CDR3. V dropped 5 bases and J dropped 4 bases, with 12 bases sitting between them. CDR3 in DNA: TGTGCCAGCAGCCAACGGCGGGGTTACGAGCAGTACTTC. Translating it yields CASSQRRGYEQYF.

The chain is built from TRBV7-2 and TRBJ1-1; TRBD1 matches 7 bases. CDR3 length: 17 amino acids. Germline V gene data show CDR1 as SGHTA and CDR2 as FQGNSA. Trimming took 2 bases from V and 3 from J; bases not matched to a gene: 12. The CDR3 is CASSLIAGGRGDTEAFF. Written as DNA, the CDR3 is TGTGCCAGCAGCTTAATTGCAGGGGGGAGAGGGGACACTGAAGCTTTCTTT.

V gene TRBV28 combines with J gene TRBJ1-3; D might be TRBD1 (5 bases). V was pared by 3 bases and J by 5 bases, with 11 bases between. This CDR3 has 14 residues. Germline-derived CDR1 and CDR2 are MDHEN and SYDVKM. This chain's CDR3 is CASSFRDRRNTIYF. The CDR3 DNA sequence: TGTGCCAGCAGTTTCAGGGATCGCCGAAACACCATATATTTT.

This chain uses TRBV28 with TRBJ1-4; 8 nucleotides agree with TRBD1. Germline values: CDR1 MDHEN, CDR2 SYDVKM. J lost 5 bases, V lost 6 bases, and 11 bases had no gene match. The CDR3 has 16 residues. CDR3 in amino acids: CASSANRRGQNEKLFF. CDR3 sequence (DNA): TGTGCCAGCAGCGCAAACCGCAGGGGGCAGAATGAAAAACTGTTTTTT.

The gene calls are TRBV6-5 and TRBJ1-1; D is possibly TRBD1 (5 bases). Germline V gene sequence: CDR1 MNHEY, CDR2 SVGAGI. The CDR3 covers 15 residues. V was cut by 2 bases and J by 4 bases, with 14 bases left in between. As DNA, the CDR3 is TGTGCCAGCAGTTACCTCCAGGGAGGAAGCACTGAAGCTTTCTTT. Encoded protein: CASSYLQGGSTEAFF.

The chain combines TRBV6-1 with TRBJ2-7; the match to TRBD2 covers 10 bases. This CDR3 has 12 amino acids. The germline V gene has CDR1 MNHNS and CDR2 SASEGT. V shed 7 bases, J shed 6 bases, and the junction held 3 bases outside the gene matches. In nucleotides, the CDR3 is TGTGCCAGCACTGGACTAGCGGCCGAGCAGTACTTC. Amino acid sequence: CASTGLAAEQYF.

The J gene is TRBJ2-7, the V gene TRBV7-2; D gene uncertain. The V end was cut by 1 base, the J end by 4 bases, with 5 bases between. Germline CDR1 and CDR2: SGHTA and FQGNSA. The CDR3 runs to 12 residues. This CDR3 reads CASSLGFYEQYF. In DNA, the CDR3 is TGTGCCAGCAGCTTAGGTTTTTACGAGCAGTACTTC.

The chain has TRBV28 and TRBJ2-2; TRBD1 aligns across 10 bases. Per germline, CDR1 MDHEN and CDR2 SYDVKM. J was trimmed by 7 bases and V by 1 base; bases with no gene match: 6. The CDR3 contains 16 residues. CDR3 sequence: CASSLFGQGVHGELFF. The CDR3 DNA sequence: TGTGCCAGCAGTTTATTTGGACAGGGGGTACACGGGGAGCTGTTTTTT.

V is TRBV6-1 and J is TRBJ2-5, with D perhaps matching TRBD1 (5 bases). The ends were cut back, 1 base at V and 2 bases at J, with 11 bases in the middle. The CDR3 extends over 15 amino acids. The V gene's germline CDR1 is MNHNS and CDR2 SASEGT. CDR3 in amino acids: CASSEGTGRQETQYF. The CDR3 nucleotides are TGTGCCAGCAGTGAAGGCACAGGCCGTCAAGAGACCCAGTACTTC.

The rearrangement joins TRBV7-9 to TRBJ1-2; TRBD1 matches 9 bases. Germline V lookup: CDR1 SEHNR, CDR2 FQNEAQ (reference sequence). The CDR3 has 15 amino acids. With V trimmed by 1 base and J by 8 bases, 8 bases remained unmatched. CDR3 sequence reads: CASSLDSQGALGYTF. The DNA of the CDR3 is TGTGCCAGCAGCTTAGATTCACAGGGGGCGCTAGGCTACACCTTC. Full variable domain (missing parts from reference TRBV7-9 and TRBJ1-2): DTGVSQNPRHKITKRGQNVTFRCDPISEHNRLYWYRQTLGQGPEFLTYFQNEAQLEKSRLLSDRFSAERPKGSFSTLEIQRTEQGDSAMYLCASSLDSQGALGYTFGSGTRLTVV.

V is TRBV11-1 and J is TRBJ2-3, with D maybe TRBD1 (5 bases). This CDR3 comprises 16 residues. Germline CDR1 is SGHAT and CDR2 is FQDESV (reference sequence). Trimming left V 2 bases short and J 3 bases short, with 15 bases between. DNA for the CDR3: TGTGCCAGCAGCTTATTGTCCCAGGGTTCGACAGATACGCAGTATTTT. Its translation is CASSLLSQGSTDTQYF.

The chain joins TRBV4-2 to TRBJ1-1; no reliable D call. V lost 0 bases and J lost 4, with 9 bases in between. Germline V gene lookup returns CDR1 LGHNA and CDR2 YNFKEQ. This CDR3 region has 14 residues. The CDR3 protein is CASSQDTSSTEAFF. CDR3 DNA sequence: TGTGCCAGCAGCCAAGATACGTCCAGCACTGAAGCTTTCTTT.

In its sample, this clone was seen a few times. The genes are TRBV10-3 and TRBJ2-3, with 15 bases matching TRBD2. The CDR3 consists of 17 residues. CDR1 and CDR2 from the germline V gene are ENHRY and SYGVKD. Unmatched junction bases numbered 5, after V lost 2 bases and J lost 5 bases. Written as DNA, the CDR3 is TGTGCCATCAGTGAGGGGACTAGCGGGAGGATGCGAGATACGCAGTATTTT. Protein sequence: CAISEGTSGRMRDTQYF.

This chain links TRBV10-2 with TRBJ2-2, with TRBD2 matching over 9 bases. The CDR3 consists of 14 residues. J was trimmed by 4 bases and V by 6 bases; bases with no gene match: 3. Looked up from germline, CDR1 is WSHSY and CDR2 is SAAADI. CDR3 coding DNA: TGCGCCAGCAGGTCACTAGCGGGCACCGGGGAGCTGTTTTTT. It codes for CASRSLAGTGELFF.

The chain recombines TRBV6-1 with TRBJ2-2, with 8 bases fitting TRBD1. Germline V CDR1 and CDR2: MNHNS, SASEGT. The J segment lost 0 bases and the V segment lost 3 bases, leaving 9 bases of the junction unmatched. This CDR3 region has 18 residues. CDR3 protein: CASSDLGGQGPNTGELFF. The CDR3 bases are TGTGCCAGCAGTGATTTGGGTGGACAGGGCCCGAACACCGGGGAGCTGTTTTTT.

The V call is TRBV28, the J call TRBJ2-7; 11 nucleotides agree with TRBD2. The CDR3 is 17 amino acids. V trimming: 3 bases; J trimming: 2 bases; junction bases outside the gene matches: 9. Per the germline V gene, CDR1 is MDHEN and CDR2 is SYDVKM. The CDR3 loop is CASSLTPGTSGPYEQYF. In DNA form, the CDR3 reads TGTGCCAGCAGTTTGACCCCCGGGACTAGCGGCCCCTACGAGCAGTACTTC.